The 8 T cell receptor beta chains given below trace back to one sample, sequenced in a study of shared clonotypes between healthy human individuals. The repertoire was sequenced with immunoSEQ multiplex PCR; TCRdb's copy has only in-frame clones and lacks some. The sample comprises approximately 500,000 clones, approximately 82% of which are singletons, and about 11% rests with the top ten. The sequenced sample consisted of PBMCs. The receptors derive from a woman aged 40-49 years in good health. Some clones in this sample may be carry-over from other donors' samples.

The chain has TRBV2 and TRBJ1-1; D is undetermined. V gave up 6 bases and J gave up 3 bases, with 5 bases separating them. The CDR3 length is 11 residues. Germline V CDR1 and CDR2: SNHLY, FYNNEI. CDR3 sequence: CASSSHTEAFF. DNA for the CDR3: TGTGCCAGCAGCTCCCACACTGAAGCTTTCTTT.

The V and J genes are TRBV11-1 and TRBJ1-1, with no clear D. This CDR3 spans 13 amino acids. Trimming removed 6 bases from V and 3 bases from J, with 11 bases in between. The germline V gene has CDR1 SGHAT and CDR2 FQDESV (reference sequence). CDR3 DNA sequence: TGTGCCAGCAGGAAAATAGGAGACACTGAAGCTTTCTTT. It codes for CASRKIGDTEAFF.

The V call is TRBV6-6, the J call TRBJ2-6; D not resolved. Germline CDR1 reads MNHNY; CDR2 reads SVGAGI (reference sequence). The CDR3 extends over 14 amino acids. V shed 6 bases and J shed 1 base, with 7 bases lying between them. CDR3 bases: TGTGCCAGCAGAAGCTATTCTGGGGCCAACGTCCTGACTTTC. Translation: CASRSYSGANVLTF.

The table lists this clone with a count of one. V is TRBV6-1 and J is TRBJ1-5; a weak D match, TRBD1 (5 bases). From germline, CDR1 is MNHNS and CDR2 SASEGT. Trimming took 8 bases from V and 4 from J, leaving 15 bases between them. This CDR3 is built from 14 residues. The CDR3 DNA follows: TGTGCCAGCTTAACACGAGGGGCAAATCAGCCCCAGCATTTT. Its protein is CASLTRGANQPQHF.

The chain recombines TRBV5-4 with TRBJ2-7, with D perhaps TRBD2 (6 bases). CDR3 size: 15 residues. V dropped 0 bases and J dropped 0 bases, with 10 bases sitting between them. Germline lookup yields CDR1 SGHNT and CDR2 YYREEE (reference sequence). The CDR3 is CASSLGGEYSYEQYF. The CDR3 bases are TGTGCCAGCAGCTTGGGGGGGGAGTACTCCTACGAGCAGTACTTC.

This chain links TRBV7-2 with TRBJ2-5; unclear D gene. The J call is uncertain, as TRBJ2-7 better fits the DNA end. Germline values: CDR1 SGHTA, CDR2 FQGNSA. The CDR3 loop spans 13 amino acids. CDR3 loop: CASSLAQSYEQYF. Written as DNA, the CDR3 is TGTGCCAGCAGCTTAGCGCAATCCTACGAGCAGTACTTC.

Comment on this clone: This CDR3 is also generated by other DNA sequences in the sample. The gene calls are TRBV18 and TRBJ2-7; D is perhaps TRBD2 (6 bases). The V gene's germline CDR1 is KGHSH and CDR2 LQKENI. The CDR3 loop spans 12 amino acids. V shed 2 bases and J shed 4 bases, with 6 bases lying between them. CDR3 loop: CASSPGGYEQYF. For the CDR3, the DNA is TGTGCCAGCTCACCAGGAGGGTACGAGCAGTACTTC.

The V gene is TRBV29-1, the J gene TRBJ1-5, with TRBD1 as a possible D gene (5 bases). The V gene's germline CDR1 is SQVTM and CDR2 ANQGSEA. The CDR3 is 14 residues long. Between the trimmed V and J ends, which lost 6 bases and 1 base, there was a span of 13 bases. Written as DNA, the CDR3 is TGCAGCGTGTCGGGGGTGGGGAGCAATCAGCCCCAGCATTTT. Protein sequence: CSVSGVGSNQPQHF. The variable domain in full, with the rest retrieved from reference TRBV29-1 and TRBJ1-5, is SAVISQKPSRDICQRGTSLTIQCQVDSQVTMMFWYRQQPGQSLTLIATANQGSEATYESGFVIDKFPISRPNLTFSTLTVSNMSPEDSSIYLCSVSGVGSNQPQHFGDGTRLSIL.